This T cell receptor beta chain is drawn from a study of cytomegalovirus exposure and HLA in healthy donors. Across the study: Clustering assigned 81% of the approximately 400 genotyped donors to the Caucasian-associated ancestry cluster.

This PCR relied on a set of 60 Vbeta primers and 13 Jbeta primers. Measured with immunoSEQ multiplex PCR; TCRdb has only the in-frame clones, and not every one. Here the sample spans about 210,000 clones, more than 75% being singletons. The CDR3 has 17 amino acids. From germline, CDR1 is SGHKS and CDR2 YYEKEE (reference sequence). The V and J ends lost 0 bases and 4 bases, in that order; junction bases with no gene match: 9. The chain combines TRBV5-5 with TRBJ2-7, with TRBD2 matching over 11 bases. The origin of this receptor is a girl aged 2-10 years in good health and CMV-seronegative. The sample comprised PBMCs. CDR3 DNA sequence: TGTGCCAGCAGCTTGGGTCTAGCGACTAGCGGGACATACGAGCAGTACTTC. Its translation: CASSLGLATSGTYEQYF.